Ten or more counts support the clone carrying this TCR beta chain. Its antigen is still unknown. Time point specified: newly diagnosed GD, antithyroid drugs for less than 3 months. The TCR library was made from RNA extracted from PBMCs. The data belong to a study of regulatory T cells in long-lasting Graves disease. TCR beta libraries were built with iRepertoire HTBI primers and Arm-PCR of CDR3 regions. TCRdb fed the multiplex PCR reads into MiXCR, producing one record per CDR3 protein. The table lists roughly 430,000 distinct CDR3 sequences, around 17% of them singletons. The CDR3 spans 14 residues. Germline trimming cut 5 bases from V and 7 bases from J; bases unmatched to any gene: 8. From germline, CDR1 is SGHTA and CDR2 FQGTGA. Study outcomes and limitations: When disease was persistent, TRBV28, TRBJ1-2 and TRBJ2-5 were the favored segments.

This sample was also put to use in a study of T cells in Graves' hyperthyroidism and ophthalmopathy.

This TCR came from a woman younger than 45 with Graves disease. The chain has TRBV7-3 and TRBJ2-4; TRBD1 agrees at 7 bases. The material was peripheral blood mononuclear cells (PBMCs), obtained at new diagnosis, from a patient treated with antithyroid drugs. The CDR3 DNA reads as TGTGCCAGCAGCCCGTCGACAGGGTCGAACATTCAGTACTTC. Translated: CASSPSTGSNIQYF.